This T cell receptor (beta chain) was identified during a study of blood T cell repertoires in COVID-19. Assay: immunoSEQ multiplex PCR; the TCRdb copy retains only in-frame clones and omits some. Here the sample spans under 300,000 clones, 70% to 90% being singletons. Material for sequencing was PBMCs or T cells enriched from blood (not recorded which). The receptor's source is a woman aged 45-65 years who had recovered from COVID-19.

The CDR3 DNA is TGTGCCAGCAGTTCGACTAGCGGCACAGATACGCAGTATTTT. Its protein is CASSSTSGTDTQYF. The gene calls are TRBV27 and TRBJ2-3, with 8 bases matching TRBD2. The trim removed 4 bases at V and 1 base at J, leaving 1 base unmatched. Germline V gives CDR1 MNHEY, CDR2 SMNVEV (reference sequence). This CDR3 contains 14 residues.